This T cell receptor (beta chain) originates from a study of regulatory T cells in long-lasting Graves disease. This clonotype showed up many times. To make TCR beta libraries, researchers used iRepertoire HTBI primers and Arm-PCR of CDR3 regions. TCRdb itself ran the multiplex PCR reads through MiXCR, one entry per CDR3 protein. The data contain about 520,000 distinct CDR3 sequences, about 12% of them singletons. Specified time point: newly diagnosed GD, antithyroid drugs for less than 3 months. Scientists built the TCR library using RNA that was extracted from PBMCs. The CDR3 totals 14 residues. Trimming cost V 0 bases and J 7 bases, with 15 bases left between them. CDR1 is SQVTM and CDR2 is ANQGSEA in the germline V gene. This same sample was also part of a study on T cells in Graves' hyperthyroidism and ophthalmopathy. Per that study: Clonotypes that were expanded in thyroid above 0.001 mostly appeared in blood too.

This sequence originates from a woman aged 30 to 39 with Graves disease. The material sequenced was peripheral blood mononuclear cells (PBMCs), taken at new diagnosis, from a patient treated with antithyroid drugs. The rearrangement links TRBV29-1 to TRBJ1-2; maybe TRBD1 (6 bases). This chain's CDR3 is CSVEEIRGAGGYTF. The CDR3 DNA reads TGCAGCGTTGAAGAGATCAGGGGCGCGGGTGGCTACACCTTC. Together with reference TRBV29-1 and TRBJ1-2, the CDR3 gives the full variable domain: SAVISQKPSRDICQRGTSLTIQCQVDSQVTMMFWYRQQPGQSLTLIATANQGSEATYESGFVIDKFPISRPNLTFSTLTVSNMSPEDSSIYLCSVEEIRGAGGYTFGSGTRLTVV.